The TCR beta chain under discussion was sequenced for a study of blood T cell repertoires in COVID-19. This clone was found once. Only in-frame clones appear in the TCRdb table, and some are missing; sequencing was by immunoSEQ multiplex PCR. This table holds around 250,000 clones, 90% found once. From germline, CDR1 is SGHTA and CDR2 FQGTGA. This CDR3 region has 14 residues. J lost 8 bases, V lost 6 bases, and 6 bases had no gene match. J is TRBJ1-6 and V is TRBV7-3, with 8 bases aligning to TRBD1. This TCR was sampled from a woman in her sixties with COVID-19, enrolled during active disease. Specimen: peripheral blood. CDR3 residues: CASSLQGADSPLHF. Here the CDR3 DNA reads TGTGCCAGCAGTCTCCAGGGGGCAGATTCACCCCTCCACTTT.